This T cell receptor beta chain comes out of a study of beta chain features in type 1 diabetes. Every isolated RNA sample was fully reverse transcribed, so sequencing captured expressed TCRB transcripts. Repertoires were generated with immunoSEQ multiplex PCR, while TCRdb's copy carries only in-frame clones and drops some. The sample includes hundreds of thousands of clones, over 10% of them seen just once. This clone was found a few times. This receptor was taken from a man aged 18 to 29 in good health. The sequencing input was naive CD4+ T cells from blood.

The CDR3 reads CSVGGERVSLYEQYF. DNA for the CDR3: TGCAGCGTGGGGGGGGAGAGGGTCTCCCTCTACGAGCAGTACTTC. J is TRBJ2-7 and V is TRBV29-1, with 7 bases matching TRBD2. The CDR3 is 15 residues long. Looked up from germline, CDR1 is SQVTM and CDR2 is ANQGSEA. V lost 6 bases and J lost 3; bases outside the gene matches: 14.